This TCR beta chain was captured by sequencing in a study of shared clonotypes between healthy human individuals. Turning to the study itself: Per donor, CD8 memory used one plate, CD8 naive used two, CD4 memory used three and CD4 naive used three. Study outcomes and limitations: Across subsets, estimated richness was generally greater for naive than for memory populations.

TCRdb keeps only in-frame clones here, not all; method: immunoSEQ multiplex PCR. This table holds about 1.1 million clones, roughly 80% found once. This CDR3 spans 12 amino acids. Trimming shortened V by 4 bases and J by 5 bases, and 7 bases separated the two germline ends. Germline V gene lookup returns CDR1 MGHDK and CDR2 SYGVNS. Donors were healthy HIV-negative adults without recently reported acute infections or vaccinations. From CD4+ cells came CD45RA+ naive and CD45RA-negative memory subsets. As to this clone: Its antigen is not identified.

This clonotype was obtained from a young man in good health. Some clones in this sample may be carry-over from other donors' samples. Sequencing was carried out using memory CD4+ T cells from PBMCs. Subset noted: CD45RA-negative fraction. J is TRBJ2-3 and V is TRBV25-1; no reliable D call. The CDR3 loop reads CASSAPGDTQYF. CDR3 DNA sequence: TGTGCCAGCAGTGCCCCTGGAGATACGCAGTATTTT.